This TCR beta chain originates from a study of cytomegalovirus exposure and HLA in healthy donors. Study-level background: Samples from HLA-typed donors yielded about 86 million unique TCRs in an early data release. Study observations and caveats: Per published accounts, TCR beta sequences correctly predicted the HLA-A and HLA-B alleles of most subjects. Usually a TCR sequence was rare, but some public TCRs were found in many donors.

Remarks on this clone: Antigen specificity is unknown.

Deletions cut 0 bases from V and 1 base from J, with 6 bases between. The CDR3 consists of 14 residues. Germline V lookup: CDR1 KGHSH, CDR2 LQKENI. With 60 Vbeta and 13 Jbeta primers, the PCR was carried out. Produced via immunoSEQ multiplex PCR; TCRdb's table is partial and in-frame only. The sample has some 170,000 clones, around nine tenths seen once. The rearrangement uses TRBV18 and TRBJ1-2; D gene unclear. Sample: PBMCs. This clonotype was sampled from a young woman in good health and CMV-seronegative. CDR3 protein: CASSPPSGNYGYTF. The CDR3, as DNA: TGTGCCAGCTCACCACCGAGCGGTAACTATGGCTACACCTTC.